This TCR beta chain was recovered during a study of blood T cells in healthy people across ages (dated by TCRdb to the mid-2010s). With regard to the full study: In model experiments, roughly one uniquely barcoded TCR beta cDNA molecule per two T cells was captured by template switching. The study analyzed two additional independent replicas of 1 million unique cDNA reads from the same blood draw for two donors, one aged 18 to 29 and one aged 80 or older. Four age groups were formed from the donors: young (average about 16 years), middle-aged (less than 40), aged (about 62) and long-lived (around 82). Age-related changes in TCR beta repertoire diversity were measured in the study by deep sequencing normalized with unique cDNA molecular identifiers. To avoid experimental bias, donors of different ages were randomly spread across the sequencing lanes.

Donors were 39 systemically healthy Caucasian individuals from Russia aged about 6 to 100 years. Each donor gave approximately 9.3 milliliters of peripheral blood, collected into EDTA-treated Vacutainer tubes. Ficoll-Paque density-gradient centrifugation was used to isolate PBMCs, with at least 7 million per sample. Total RNA, at least 5 micrograms per sample, was extracted from PBMCs with Trizol reagent. For every donor, an aliquot of PBMCs went through flow cytometry to measure the percentages of naive CD45RAhigh/CD27high T cells. Libraries came from 5' RACE. These reads were obtained on an Illumina HiSeq 2500. A second PCR of roughly 7 to 11 cycles was performed with a sample-barcoded 5' primer and a J-beta primer mix. A unique molecular identifier was introduced onto each TCR beta cDNA molecule by a template-switch 5' adaptor carrying 12 random nucleotides. Each sample yielded at least 2.5 million CDR3-containing paired-end reads. All of the RNA was converted into first-strand cDNA using the Mint cDNA synthesis kit, with a TRBC-specific oligonucleotide serving as the primer. Following uracil-DNA glycosylase treatment, all cDNA underwent a first 18-cycle PCR with the universal primers M1SS and BC2_uni_R. On the authors' methods: For normalization, 1 million high-quality reads, each with a distinct molecular identifier, were randomly selected from each sample. Instead of being binned into consensus sequences, reads that shared molecular identifiers were thrown out. MiTCR, set to a Q25 quality threshold and the strictest error-elimination algorithm, was used for CDR3 identification, clonotype clustering and error correction. A nonparametric unseen species model with Euler transformation was used to estimate a lower bound on total TCR beta diversity. TCRdb reanalyzed the raw reads on its own, using fastp at Q25 for trimming and MiXCR for clone calling, and kept in-frame beta chains. Each entry merges the rows of one CDR3 protein and shows their most common DNA and genes. Clone size and V and J calls follow TCRdb, not the original study. Within this sample are fewer than 900,000 distinct CDR3 sequences, with under 40% of them counted one time only. The ten largest account for 10% to 15% of the sample.

Results the study describes overall, beyond this receptor: Observed TCR beta diversity per million T cells fell roughly linearly with age, and a significant reduction was already apparent by age roughly 40. Since profiling was done on bulk unsorted PBMCs, naive and antigen-experienced compartments could not be conclusively compared. Estimates of total diversity from one million sequenced T cells were regarded as lower bounds and underestimates. A strong correlation was found between observed TCR beta diversity and the percentage of naive T cells measured by flow cytometry. Compared with the aged group, more naive CD4+ T cells, fewer expanded clones and increased TCR diversity were shown by the long-lived group, suggesting age selection. Donor CMV infection status was unknown, potentially confounding age-related changes in expanded clonotypes.

V is pruned by 0 bases and J by 4 bases, leaving 3 bases of the junction without a gene match. Including the terminal cysteine and phenylalanine, the CDR3 comprises 15 residues. Only the CDR3 region is kept as DNA, spanning 45 bases read in frame from base 1. The germline V gene encodes CDR1 MNHEY and CDR2 SMNVEV (reference sequence). Only one count was recorded for this clonotype. Its recognized antigen is unknown. Per-nucleotide qualities are absent, and no much larger clonotype sits a single base away. A lone read gives weak evidence. Input material: blood. This chain is built from TRBV27 and TRBJ1-2; 9 of the junction bases match TRBD1. This TCR came from a man younger than 30 in good health. The DNA sequence is as follows: TGTGCCAGCAGTTTATCGAGGGGACAGGGCTATGGCTACACCTTC. Its translation is CASSLSRGQGYGYTF.